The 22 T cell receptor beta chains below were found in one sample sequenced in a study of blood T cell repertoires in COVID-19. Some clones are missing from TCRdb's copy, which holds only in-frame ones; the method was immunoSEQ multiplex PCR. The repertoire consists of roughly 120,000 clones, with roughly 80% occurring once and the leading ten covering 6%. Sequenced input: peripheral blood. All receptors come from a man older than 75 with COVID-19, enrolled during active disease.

CDR3 protein: CASSYGLAGANVLTF. In nucleotides, the CDR3 is TGTGCCAGCAGTTACGGGCTGGCCGGGGCCAACGTCCTGACTTTC. This chain joins TRBV6-5 and TRBJ2-6, with no clear D. The V and J ends lost 2 bases and 4 bases respectively, with 9 bases between them. This CDR3 region has 15 residues. CDR1 is MNHEY and CDR2 is SVGAGI in the germline V gene.

DNA of the CDR3: TGTGCCAGCAGCCGAGCTAGCGCCTACAATGAGCAGTTCTTC. It yields the protein CASSRASAYNEQFF. This rearrangement joins TRBV14 to TRBJ2-1, with D perhaps matching TRBD2 (6 bases). Trimming removed 4 bases at V and 2 bases at J, with 9 bases between. The CDR3 length is 14 residues. Germline values: CDR1 SGHDN, CDR2 FVKESK.

The CDR3 bases are TGCGCCAGCAGCTTGGGAACAGGGCCTTGGAATGAGCAGTTCTTC. This sequence encodes CASSLGTGPWNEQFF. This chain joins TRBV10-1 and TRBJ2-1, with D maybe TRBD1 (6 bases). V lost 6 bases and J 7 bases, leaving 19 bases between the germline ends. The CDR3 loop spans 15 amino acids. CDR1 is WNHNN, CDR2 SYGVQD, per germline (reference sequence).

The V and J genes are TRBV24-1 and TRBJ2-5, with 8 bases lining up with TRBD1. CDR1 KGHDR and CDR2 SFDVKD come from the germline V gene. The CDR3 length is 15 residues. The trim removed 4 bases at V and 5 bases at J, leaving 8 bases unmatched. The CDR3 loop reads CATSDPRTGKETQYF. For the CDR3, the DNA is TGTGCCACCAGTGACCCGAGGACAGGGAAGGAGACCCAGTACTTC.

DNA for the CDR3: TGCGCCAGCAGCCAAGATCTCTCCCCTAGCGGGAGTTCCTACGAGCAGTACTTC. Protein product: CASSQDLSPSGSSYEQYF. The genes are TRBV4-1 and TRBJ2-7; 10 bases are a match to TRBD2. CDR3 size: 18 residues. The V gene's germline CDR1 is MGHRA and CDR2 YSYEKL. Unmatched junction bases numbered 9, after V lost 0 bases and J lost 1 base.

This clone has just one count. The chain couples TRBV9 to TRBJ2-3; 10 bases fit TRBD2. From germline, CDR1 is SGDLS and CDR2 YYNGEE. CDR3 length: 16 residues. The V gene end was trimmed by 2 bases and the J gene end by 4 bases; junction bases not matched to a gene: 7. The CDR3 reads CASSVASGRASDTQYF. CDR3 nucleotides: TGTGCCAGCAGCGTGGCGAGCGGGAGGGCCTCAGATACGCAGTATTTT.

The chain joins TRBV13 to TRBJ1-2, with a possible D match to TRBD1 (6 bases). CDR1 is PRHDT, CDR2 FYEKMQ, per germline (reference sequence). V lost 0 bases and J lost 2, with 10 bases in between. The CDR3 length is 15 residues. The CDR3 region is CASSLGAGANYGYTF. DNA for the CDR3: TGTGCCAGCAGCTTAGGTGCGGGGGCAAACTATGGCTACACCTTC.

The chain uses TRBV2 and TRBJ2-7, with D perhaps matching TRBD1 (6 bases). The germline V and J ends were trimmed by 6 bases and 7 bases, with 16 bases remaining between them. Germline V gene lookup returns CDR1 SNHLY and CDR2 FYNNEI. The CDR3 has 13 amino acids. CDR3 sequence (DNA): TGTGCCAGCAGCCTACAGGGCGTAGGAGAGCAGTACTTC. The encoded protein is CASSLQGVGEQYF.

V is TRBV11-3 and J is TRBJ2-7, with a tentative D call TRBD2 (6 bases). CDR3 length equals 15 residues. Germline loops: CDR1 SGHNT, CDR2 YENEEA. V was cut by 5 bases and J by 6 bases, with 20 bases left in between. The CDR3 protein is CASSPKAGLLSEQYF. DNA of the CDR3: TGTGCCAGCAGCCCCAAGGCGGGACTCCTAAGCGAGCAGTACTTC.

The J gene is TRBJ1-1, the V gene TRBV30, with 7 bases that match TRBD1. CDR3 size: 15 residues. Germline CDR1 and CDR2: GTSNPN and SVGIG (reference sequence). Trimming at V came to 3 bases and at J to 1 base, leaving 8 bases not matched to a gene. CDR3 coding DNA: TGTGCCTGGAGCCTTACGACAGGGCGGAACACTGAAGCTTTCTTT. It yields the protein CAWSLTTGRNTEAFF.

DNA of the CDR3: TGTGCCACCAGCAGGGGCGGGCAGGCAGCTGGAAACACCATATATTTT. Translating it yields CATSRGGQAAGNTIYF. The chain employs TRBV15 and TRBJ1-3; D remains ambiguous. CDR1 is LNHNV and CDR2 is YYDKDF in the germline V gene (reference sequence). The CDR3 covers 16 residues. The germline V and J ends were trimmed by 3 bases and 2 bases, with 14 bases remaining between them.

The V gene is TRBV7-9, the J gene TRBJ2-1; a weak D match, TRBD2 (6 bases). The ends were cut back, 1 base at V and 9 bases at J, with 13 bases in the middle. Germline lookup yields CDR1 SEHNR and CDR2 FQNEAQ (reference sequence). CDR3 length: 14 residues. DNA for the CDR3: TGTGCCAGCAGCTTAGTAGGGACTGGGGTTGAGCAGTTCTTC. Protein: CASSLVGTGVEQFF.

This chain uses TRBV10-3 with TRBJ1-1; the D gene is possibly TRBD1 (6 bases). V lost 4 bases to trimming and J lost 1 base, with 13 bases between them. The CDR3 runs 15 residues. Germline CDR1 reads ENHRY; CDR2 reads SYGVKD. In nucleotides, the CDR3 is TGTGCCATCAGTGGAGGTCAAGGGGGGAACACTGAAGCTTTCTTT. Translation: CAISGGQGGNTEAFF.

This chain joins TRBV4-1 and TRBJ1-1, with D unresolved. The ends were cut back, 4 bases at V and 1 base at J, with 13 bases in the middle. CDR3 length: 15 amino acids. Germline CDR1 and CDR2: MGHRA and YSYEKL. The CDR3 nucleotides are TGCGCCAGCAGCCGGGGTGAGGGAGCGAACACTGAAGCTTTCTTT. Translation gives CASSRGEGANTEAFF.

In nucleotides, the CDR3 is TGTGCCAGCAGTGGAACTAGCGGCTCCTACGAGCAGTACTTC. It yields the protein CASSGTSGSYEQYF. The genes are TRBV2 and TRBJ2-7; 8 nucleotides agree with TRBD2. V shed 4 bases and J 0 bases; nucleotides not matched to a gene: 2. The CDR3 has 14 amino acids. Germline-derived CDR1 and CDR2 are SNHLY and FYNNEI.

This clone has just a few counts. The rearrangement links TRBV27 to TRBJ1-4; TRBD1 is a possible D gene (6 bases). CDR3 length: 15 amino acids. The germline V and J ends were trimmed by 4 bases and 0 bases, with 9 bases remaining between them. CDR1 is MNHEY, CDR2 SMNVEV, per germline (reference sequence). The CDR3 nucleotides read TGTGCCAGCAGTTACAGGGACCCAACTAATGAAAAACTGTTTTTT. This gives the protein CASSYRDPTNEKLFF.

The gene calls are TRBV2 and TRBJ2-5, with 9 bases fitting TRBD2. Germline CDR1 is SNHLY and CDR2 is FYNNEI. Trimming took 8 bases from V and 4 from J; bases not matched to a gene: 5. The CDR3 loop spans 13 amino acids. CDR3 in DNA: TGTGCCAGCTTAGCGGGAGAAACAGAGACCCAGTACTTC. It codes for CASLAGETETQYF.

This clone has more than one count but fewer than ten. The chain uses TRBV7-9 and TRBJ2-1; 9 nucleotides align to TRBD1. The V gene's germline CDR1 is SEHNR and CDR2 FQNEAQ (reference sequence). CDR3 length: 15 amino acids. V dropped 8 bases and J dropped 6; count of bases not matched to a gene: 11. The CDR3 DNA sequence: TGTGCCAGCGGTTTGGGACAGGGTTTAGTCAATGAGCAGTTCTTC. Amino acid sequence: CASGLGQGLVNEQFF.

This chain's CDR3 is CATSRDPPGGNTGELFF. CDR3 sequence (DNA): TGTGCCACCAGCAGAGATCCGCCAGGGGGTAACACCGGGGAGCTGTTTTTT. The V and J genes are TRBV15 and TRBJ2-2; 7 bases line up with TRBD1. There are 17 residues in the CDR3. V shed 0 bases and J 2 bases; nucleotides not matched to a gene: 6. CDR1 LNHNV and CDR2 YYDKDF come from the germline V gene (reference sequence).

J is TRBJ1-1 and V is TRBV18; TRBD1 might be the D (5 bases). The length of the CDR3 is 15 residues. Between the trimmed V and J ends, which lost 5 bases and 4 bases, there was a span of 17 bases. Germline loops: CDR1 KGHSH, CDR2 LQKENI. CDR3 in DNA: TGTGCCAGCTCAATGACAGACCGAGGCGGCACTGAAGCTTTCTTT. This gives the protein CASSMTDRGGTEAFF.

The CDR3 DNA reads TGCGCCAGCAGCTTGGCTAGCGGGTACAATGAGCAGTTCTTC. Translated: CASSLASGYNEQFF. The chain recombines TRBV5-1 with TRBJ2-1; 8 bases are shared with TRBD2. CDR1 SGHRS and CDR2 YFSETQ come from the germline V gene. The J segment lost 4 bases and the V segment lost 0 bases, leaving 0 bases of the junction unmatched. CDR3 size: 14 residues.

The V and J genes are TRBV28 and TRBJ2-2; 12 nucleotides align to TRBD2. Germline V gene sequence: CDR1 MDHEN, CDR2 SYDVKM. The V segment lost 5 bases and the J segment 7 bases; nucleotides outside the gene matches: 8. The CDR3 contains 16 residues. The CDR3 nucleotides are TGTGCCAGCAGTCGGACTAGCGGGAAGGGGGTCGGGGAGCTGTTTTTT. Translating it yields CASSRTSGKGVGELFF.